The rows below give T cell receptor beta chains drawn from one sample of a study of T cells in localized non-small cell lung cancer. The repertoire was sequenced with immunoSEQ multiplex PCR; TCRdb's copy has only in-frame clones and lacks some. Of 41,000 or so clones in the sample, about 88% are singletons; the top ten hold about 6.6%. Source: peripheral blood, taken before any cancer treatment. All receptors derive from a woman aged 18 to 49 with stage III lung adenocarcinoma. Each CDR3 is given with its conserved first and last residue.

>TRBV7-2|TRBJ1-2
CASRPGTGGYGYTF
>TRBV19|TRBJ2-6
CASSIGRRMQVSGANVLTF
>TRBV12-5|TRBJ1-5
CASATGPGEQPQHF
>TRBV7-8|TRBJ1-1
CASSSRPGMNTEAFF
>TRBV21-1|TRBJ2-1
CASSKQGARYNEQFF
>TRBV7-3|TRBJ2-2
CASSLGTATNTGELFF
>TRBV5-4|TRBJ2-5
CASSSGTGGAETQYF
>TRBV5-6|TRBJ2-1
CASSLLMNAHNEQFF
>TRBV5-4|TRBJ2-7
CASSLQASYEQYF
>TRBV27|TRBJ1-6
CASSLSARASYNSPLHF
>TRBV19|TRBJ2-2
CASTRTGWGGELFF
>TRBV27|TRBJ1-5
CASSFGVSNQPQHF
>TRBV6-6|TRBJ1-1
CASLTGAGTTEAFF
>TRBV27|TRBJ1-3
CASSLVPGNTIYF
>TRBV5-4|TRBJ2-5
CASSWGDAGLAETQYF
>TRBV15|TRBJ2-1
CATSRDGGFFYNEQFF
>TRBV2|TRBJ1-5
CASSGDNQPQHF